Listed below are T cell receptor beta chains from one sample, sequenced in a study of shared clonotypes between healthy human individuals. TCRdb's copy holds only in-frame clones and misses some; the assay was immunoSEQ multiplex PCR. The table lists 2 million to 3 million clones, more than 85% of them singletons, with 0.36% in the top ten. The material sequenced was naive CD4+ T cells from PBMCs. The receptors originated from a young man in good health. Some clones in this sample may be carry-over from other donors' samples. CDR3s include the opening cysteine and the closing phenylalanine or tryptophan. Each record gives: J gene, D gene, CDR3 length, V gene, clone size, CDR3 DNA, CDR3 protein. A D gene is named only where the DNA matches it firmly. Clone size is stated in some rows and not others, as once, few, many or a class when expanded.

TRBJ2-7 NA 11 TRBV7-9 few TGTGCCAGCAGCTCATACTACGAGCAGTACTTC CASSSYYEQYF
TRBJ2-1 NA 14 TRBV11-2 NA TGTGCCAGCAGCTTAGTAACACCCTACAATGAGCAGTTCTTC CASSLVTPYNEQFF
TRBJ1-1 NA 16 TRBV30 few TGTGCCTGGAGAGAATCCTACCGGGGGGCGGACACTGAAGCTTTCTTT CAWRESYRGADTEAFF
TRBJ1-5 TRBD1 16 TRBV19 NA TGTGCCAGTAGGATTACAGGGGGCGTTGGCAATCAGCCCCAGCATTTT CASRITGGVGNQPQHF
TRBJ1-2 TRBD1 18 TRBV5-6 once TGTGCCAGCAGCCTGCCGTACCCCAGGGACAGGGGACAATATGGCTACACCTTC CASSLPYPRDRGQYGYTF
TRBJ2-5 NA 14 TRBV21-1 NA TGTGCCAGCGGGGAAGTCAGGGGCGAGGAGACCCAGTACTTC CASGEVRGEETQYF
TRBJ2-1 TRBD2 18 TRBV2 NA TGTGCCAGCAGTGAAGCGCTTGGACTAGCGGGAGGGTTGAATGAGCAGTTCTTC CASSEALGLAGGLNEQFF
TRBJ2-5 NA 16 TRBV7-2 NA TGTGCCAGCAGTCGCCCTTTGGCGGGAACCCAAGAGACCCAGTACTTC CASSRPLAGTQETQYF
TRBJ1-2 NA 13 TRBV7-3 NA TGTGCCAGTAGCTTAGGACACGGCTATGGCTACACCTTC CASSLGHGYGYTF
TRBJ1-1 NA 14 TRBV5-1 few TGCGCCAGCAGCTTGCCGTCAAGCGTCCCCGAAGCTTTCTTT CASSLPSSVPEAFF
TRBJ2-2 TRBD2 18 TRBV15 NA TGTGCCACGAGGCAGGGACTAGCGGGAGAGGGTCGCACCGGGGAGCTGTTTTTT CATRQGLAGEGRTGELFF
TRBJ2-7 TRBD1 16 TRBV10-3 NA TGTGCCATCAGTGAGCGAATCCGGGACAGCCAGAGCGAGCAGTACTTC CAISERIRDSQSEQYF
TRBJ1-2 NA 13 TRBV7-9 NA TGTGCCAGCAGCCCCCCAGCTCTAGGGGGCTACACCTTC CASSPPALGGYTF
TRBJ2-2 TRBD2 17 TRBV5-6 NA TGTGCCAGCAGCTTGGCGGGACTAACCGCGAACACCGGGGAGCTGTTTTTT CASSLAGLTANTGELFF
TRBJ1-1 NA 14 TRBV19 NA TGTGCCAGTAGTATTGGTGCGAGAAACACTGAAGCTTTCTTT CASSIGARNTEAFF
TRBJ2-1 NA 17 TRBV14 NA TGTGCCAGCAGCCAAAAGATTAGGTGGAGCTCCTACAATGAGCAGTTCTTC CASSQKIRWSSYNEQFF
TRBJ2-1 NA 13 TRBV5-5 NA TGTGCCAGCAGCACCCAAACGTACAATGAGCAGTTCTTC CASSTQTYNEQFF
TRBJ2-1 NA 14 TRBV7-2 NA TGTGCCAGCAGCTTAGAGGCCTACTACAATGAGCAGTTCTTC CASSLEAYYNEQFF
TRBJ2-1 NA 19 TRBV7-2 NA NA CASSFYFGPALMYYNEQFF
TRBJ1-1 NA 13 TRBV9 once TGTGCCAGCAGCTCCGGGACAAACACTGAAGCTTTCTTT CASSSGTNTEAFF
TRBJ2-5 NA 13 TRBV10-3 NA TGTGCCATCAAGTCACAGGGCGATGAGACCCAGTACTTC CAIKSQGDETQYF
TRBJ1-1 NA 14 TRBV6-5 NA TGTGCCAGCAGCCTCCAGGGTGGGGACACTGAAGCTTTCTTT CASSLQGGDTEAFF
TRBJ2-6 TRBD1 17 TRBV6-1 NA TGTGCCAGCAGTGGTCAGGGGGTGATAATTGGGGCCAACGTCCTGACTTTC CASSGQGVIIGANVLTF
TRBJ2-3 NA 17 TRBV4-3 NA TGCGCCAGCAGCCCAGAGGCCACTCCCGAGTCCACAGATACGCAGTATTTT CASSPEATPESTDTQYF
TRBJ1-3 NA 14 TRBV5-1 NA TGCGCCAGCAGTGGGCCGGACTCTGGAAACACCATATATTTT CASSGPDSGNTIYF
TRBJ1-6 NA 13 TRBV18 NA TGTGCCAGCTCACCAGCGGGGGGTTCACCCCTCCACTTT CASSPAGGSPLHF
TRBJ2-7 NA 14 TRBV19 NA TGTGCCAGTAGTCCGGGACTGGATGTAGCGGAGCAGTACTTC CASSPGLDVAEQYF
TRBJ2-7 NA 12 TRBV28 NA TGTGCCAGCGGCCGGACATACGCCACGCAGTACTTC CASGRTYATQYF
TRBJ1-4 TRBD1 16 TRBV9 NA TGTGCCAGCAGCTCGAGCCGGGACAGGGCAGGGGAAAAACTGTTTTTT CASSSSRDRAGEKLFF
TRBJ2-1 TRBD2 18 TRBV5-4 NA TGTGCCAGCAGCTGGGGACTAGCGGGTTCAACCCTATACAATGAGCAGTTCTTC CASSWGLAGSTLYNEQFF
TRBJ1-1 NA 13 TRBV7-3 NA TGTGCCAGCAGAGATACAGGGAAGACTGAAGCTTTCTTT CASRDTGKTEAFF
TRBJ1-1 TRBD1 14 TRBV7-6 once TGTGCCAGCAGCTTAACAGGGGAGAACACTGAAGCTTTCTTT CASSLTGENTEAFF
TRBJ2-1 TRBD2 15 TRBV10-2 NA TGCGCCAGCAGTGAGAGTAGCGGGAGAAGGAATGAGCAGTTCTTC CASSESSGRRNEQFF
TRBJ1-1 NA 14 TRBV18 NA TGTGCCAGCTCACCACGACCTTTGAACACTGAAGCTTTCTTT CASSPRPLNTEAFF
TRBJ1-5 NA 12 TRBV4-1 few TGCGCCAGCAGCCAAGGAGATCAGCCCCAGCATTTT CASSQGDQPQHF
TRBJ1-2 NA 15 TRBV7-6 NA TGTGCCAGCAGCTTAGAGTTGGGACGTACGATGGGCTACACCTTC CASSLELGRTMGYTF
TRBJ1-2 NA 12 TRBV6-1 NA TGTGCCAGCCAAAGGGCAAACGCTGGCTACACCTTC CASQRANAGYTF
TRBJ1-5 NA 14 TRBV28 few TGTGCCAGCAGACCCACAGGAGAGGGTCAGCCCCAGCATTTT CASRPTGEGQPQHF
TRBJ1-1 NA 13 TRBV19 NA TGTGCCAGTTCCTCTCTCGCCCACACTGAAGCTTTCTTT CASSSLAHTEAFF
TRBJ2-5 TRBD2 21 TRBV18 NA TGTGCCAGCTCACCACCTTCCGATTCGCTAGCGGGAGGAGGTGGGCAAGAGACCCAGTACTTC CASSPPSDSLAGGGGQETQYF